A single sample gave rise to the 26 T cell receptor beta chains below, sequenced in a study of blood T cell repertoires in COVID-19. Data came from immunoSEQ multiplex PCR; TCRdb stores just in-frame clones and leaves some out. The profile covers 190,000 or so clones, with approximately 87% appearing a single time and approximately 6.2% taken by the ten largest. The source material was peripheral blood. These TCRs come from a man in his 60s who had recovered from COVID-19.

V and J are TRBV28 and TRBJ2-7, with a weak D call TRBD2 (5 bases). This CDR3 is built from 17 residues. CDR1 is MDHEN and CDR2 is SYDVKM in the germline V gene. V gave up 2 bases and J gave up 6 bases, with 23 bases separating them. CDR3 protein: CASSLIFVGDSVGEQYF. DNA of the CDR3: TGTGCCAGCAGTTTAATATTTGTGGGAGATAGTGTGGGCGAGCAGTACTTC.

The chain joins TRBV11-2 to TRBJ1-5; D gene ambiguous. Germline V CDR1 and CDR2: SGHAT, FQNNGV. This CDR3 has 13 residues. Trimming took 5 bases from V and 6 from J, leaving 11 bases between them. This CDR3 reads CASSRIFGQPQHF. The CDR3 bases are TGTGCCAGCAGCCGAATCTTCGGTCAGCCCCAGCATTTT.

The CDR3 DNA sequence: TGTGCCAGCAGCTGGGGGGACAGTCGGACCCACGAGCAGTACTTC. Its protein is CASSWGDSRTHEQYF. The V call is TRBV5-6, the J call TRBJ2-7, with TRBD1 as a possible D gene (7 bases). Germline V lookup: CDR1 SGHDT, CDR2 YYEEEE. This CDR3 comprises 15 residues. V shed 3 bases and J shed 5 bases, with 18 bases lying between them. Looking up the rest from reference TRBV5-6 and TRBJ2-7 gives the full variable domain: DAGVTQSPTHLIKTRGQQVTLRCSPKSGHDTVSWYQQALGQGPQFIFQYYEEEERQRGNFPDRFSGHQFPNYSSELNVNALLLGDSALYLCASSWGDSRTHEQYFGPGTRLTVT.

The chain's CDR3 is CAITGQANTEAFF. CDR3 coding DNA: TGTGCCATCACGGGACAGGCTAACACTGAAGCTTTCTTT. This chain connects TRBV10-3 to TRBJ1-1; 8 nucleotides agree with TRBD1. The J segment lost 2 bases and the V segment lost 7 bases, leaving 3 bases of the junction unmatched. CDR1 is ENHRY and CDR2 is SYGVKD in the germline V gene. This CDR3 spans 13 amino acids.

V and J are TRBV10-3 and TRBJ2-7, with 10 bases that match TRBD1. From germline, CDR1 is ENHRY and CDR2 SYGVKD. The CDR3 length is 15 residues. With 5 bases clipped from V and 5 bases from J, the junction kept 9 bases outside the gene matches. CDR3 amino acids: CAISPVGTGADEQYF. The CDR3 nucleotides are TGTGCCATCAGTCCAGTAGGGACAGGGGCAGACGAGCAGTACTTC.

J is TRBJ2-5 and V is TRBV27; D possibly corresponds to TRBD1 (6 bases). The V end was cut by 5 bases, the J end by 5 bases, with 18 bases between. CDR1 MNHEY and CDR2 SMNVEV come from the germline V gene (reference sequence). There are 15 residues in the CDR3. The CDR3 here is CASSTAGVISETQYF. The CDR3 DNA reads as TGTGCCAGCAGTACCGCAGGGGTTATCAGCGAGACCCAGTACTTC.

The V call is TRBV19, the J call TRBJ1-2; TRBD1 might be the D (6 bases). This CDR3 has 12 amino acids. V lost 7 bases, J lost 7 bases, and 13 bases lay in between. Germline CDR1 LNHDA, CDR2 SQIVND (reference sequence). The CDR3 protein is CASNDRTGGYTF. The CDR3 DNA reads as TGTGCCAGTAACGACAGGACCGGTGGCTACACCTTC.

The genes are TRBV15 and TRBJ2-3, with TRBD1 as a possible D gene (6 bases). The CDR3 length is 15 residues. The germline V and J ends were trimmed by 1 base and 3 bases, with 11 bases remaining between them. CDR1 is LNHNV and CDR2 is YYDKDF in the germline V gene (reference sequence). CDR3 in DNA: TGTGCCACCAGCAGAGGGGGCAGGGGAACAGATACGCAGTATTTT. It codes for CATSRGGRGTDTQYF.

The chain recombines TRBV10-2 with TRBJ2-1, with 10 bases lining up with TRBD2. The CDR3 loop spans 15 amino acids. The J segment lost 4 bases and the V segment lost 5 bases, leaving 5 bases of the junction unmatched. Germline assignment: CDR1 WSHSY and CDR2 SAAADI. The DNA for the CDR3 is TGCGCCAGCAGTCTAGCGGGAGCTAGATACAATGAGCAGTTCTTC. Translating it yields CASSLAGARYNEQFF.

This clone was seen a few times. The chain uses TRBV19 and TRBJ2-7; 9 positions agree with TRBD1. Looked up from germline, CDR1 is LNHDA and CDR2 is SQIVND (reference sequence). The trim removed 4 bases at V and 3 bases at J, leaving 13 bases unmatched. The CDR3 has 17 residues. The DNA of the CDR3 is TGTGCCAGTAGTAAAAGGGCCGCGGGGACAGGGCTCTACGAGCAGTACTTC. It codes for CASSKRAAGTGLYEQYF.

Notes on this clone: Distinct nucleotide sequences in the sample also encode this CDR3. Here the CDR3 reads CASSSRLAGGRNEQFF. The CDR3 DNA reads TGTGCCAGCAGTTCGCGACTAGCGGGAGGTCGGAATGAGCAGTTCTTC. The chain combines TRBV6-5 with TRBJ2-1; 13 bases match TRBD2. The CDR3 totals 16 residues. After removal of 4 bases from V and 7 bases from J, the junction contained 7 bases not matched to a gene. Germline loops: CDR1 MNHEY, CDR2 SVGAGI.

The V gene is TRBV7-2, the J gene TRBJ2-4; 9 bases are a match to TRBD2. CDR3 length: 15 residues. Germline CDR1 reads SGHTA; CDR2 reads FQGNSA. The trim removed 3 bases at V and 7 bases at J, leaving 7 bases unmatched. The CDR3 coding sequence is TGTGCCAGCAGCTTTGCAGCGGGGGGTGGGAACATTCAGTACTTC. Amino acid sequence: CASSFAAGGGNIQYF. The full variable domain, with the rest looked up from reference TRBV7-2 and TRBJ2-4, is GAGVSQSPSNKVTEKGKDVELRCDPISGHTALYWYRQSLGQGLEFLIYFQGNSAPDKSGLPSDRFSAERTGGSVSTLTIQRTQQEDSAVYLCASSFAAGGGNIQYFGAGTRLSVL.

The V and J genes are TRBV9 and TRBJ2-1; 8 bases line up with TRBD1. The trim removed 4 bases at V and 3 bases at J, leaving 12 bases unmatched. CDR1 SGDLS and CDR2 YYNGEE come from the germline V gene. The CDR3 consists of 17 residues. This chain's CDR3 is CASSPEKRTGIYNEQFF. The DNA of the CDR3 is TGTGCCAGCAGCCCCGAGAAGAGGACAGGGATCTACAATGAGCAGTTCTTC.

The chain uses TRBV5-4 and TRBJ1-1, with 8 bases that match TRBD1. This CDR3 has 14 amino acids. Unmatched junction bases numbered 9, after V lost 1 base and J lost 10 bases. From germline, CDR1 is SGHNT and CDR2 YYREEE (reference sequence). This chain's CDR3 is CASSLMAPGGAAFF. The CDR3 DNA sequence: TGTGCCAGCAGCTTGATGGCCCCAGGGGGCGCAGCTTTCTTT.

V and J are TRBV20-1 and TRBJ2-2, with 7 bases matching TRBD2. There are 15 residues in the CDR3. Germline lookup yields CDR1 DFQATT and CDR2 SNEGSKA (reference sequence). Trimming at V came to 3 bases and at J to 1 base, leaving 5 bases not matched to a gene. This CDR3 reads CSASGSGVNTGELFF. In DNA form, the CDR3 reads TGCAGTGCTAGTGGCAGCGGGGTGAACACCGGGGAGCTGTTTTTT.

The chain employs TRBV30 and TRBJ1-4; D is ambiguous. From germline, CDR1 is GTSNPN and CDR2 SVGIG (reference sequence). With 1 base removed from V and 12 bases from J, the gap between germline ends came to 12 bases. CDR3 size: 12 residues. The CDR3 loop reads CAWSASPIELFF. The CDR3 nucleotides are TGTGCCTGGAGTGCATCCCCCATTGAACTGTTTTTT.

This sequence joins TRBV24-1 and TRBJ2-1; TRBD2 matches at 13 bases. CDR3 size: 19 residues. The germline gives CDR1 KGHDR, CDR2 SFDVKD. The V segment lost 3 bases and the J segment 0 bases; nucleotides outside the gene matches: 7. In DNA, the CDR3 is TGTGCCACCAGTGATCTCCCCGGACTAGCGGGAGCCTCCTACAATGAGCAGTTCTTC. Amino acids: CATSDLPGLAGASYNEQFF.

The chain employs TRBV5-1 and TRBJ2-1, with 8 bases that match TRBD2. The CDR3 loop spans 16 amino acids. CDR1 is SGHRS and CDR2 is YFSETQ in the germline V gene. V gave up 0 bases and J gave up 2 bases; unmatched junction bases: 4. The CDR3 is CASSLVGRGAYNEQFF. CDR3 DNA: TGCGCCAGCAGCTTGGTGGGGCGGGGGGCCTACAATGAGCAGTTCTTC.

This chain joins TRBV9 and TRBJ2-5; a possible D gene is TRBD2 (6 bases). Looked up from germline, CDR1 is SGDLS and CDR2 is YYNGEE. V was cut by 4 bases and J by 1 base, with 8 bases left in between. This CDR3 is built from 13 residues. DNA for the CDR3: TGTGCCAGCAGCATTAGCGGCCAAGAGACCCAGTACTTC. This gives the protein CASSISGQETQYF.

The chain has TRBV3-1 (or the pseudogene TRBV3-2) and TRBJ2-1; the D is unclear. From germline, CDR1 is LGHDT and CDR2 YNNKEL (reference sequence). The CDR3 contains 14 residues. Trimming pared 1 base from V and 6 bases from J, leaving 10 bases between. CDR3 DNA sequence: TGTGCCAGCAGCCAAGCTCTCAGTTCCAATGAGCAGTTCTTC. It encodes CASSQALSSNEQFF.

J is TRBJ1-5 and V is TRBV5-1; D not certain. The CDR3 runs to 15 residues. V gave up 4 bases and J gave up 2 bases, with 13 bases separating them. The germline CDR1 and CDR2 sequences are SGHRS and YFSETQ. The CDR3 nucleotides are TGCGCCAGCAGCCCTGAAGGTGCGGGCAATCAGCCCCAGCATTTT. Its protein is CASSPEGAGNQPQHF.

This chain joins TRBV4-1 and TRBJ2-7; 12 positions match TRBD2. V gave up 2 bases and J gave up 6 bases; unmatched junction bases: 5. Germline V gene sequence: CDR1 MGHRA, CDR2 YSYEKL. This CDR3 comprises 15 residues. CDR3 nucleotide sequence: TGCGCCAGCAGCCAAAGACTAGCGGGAGATCGCGAGCAGTACTTC. Protein: CASSQRLAGDREQYF.

The rearrangement joins TRBV29-1 to TRBJ2-5; weak D call: TRBD1 (6 bases). Germline-derived CDR1 and CDR2 are SQVTM and ANQGSEA. Trimming took off 6 bases at V and 5 bases at J, with 16 bases between the two ends. The CDR3 runs 13 residues. In DNA, the CDR3 is TGCAGCGTCGCCAGGGGAACAACTGAGACCCAGTACTTC. Translating it yields CSVARGTTETQYF.

J is TRBJ2-4 and V is TRBV30, with a possible D match to TRBD1 (6 bases). The CDR3 spans 12 residues. From germline, CDR1 is GTSNPN and CDR2 SVGIG (reference sequence). V was shortened by 3 bases and J by 13 bases, with 16 bases between the two germline ends. CDR3 amino acids: CAWSRLGALQYF. The DNA for the CDR3 is TGTGCCTGGAGCAGACTGGGGGCTCTACAGTACTTC.

The J gene is TRBJ2-2, the V gene TRBV30; no definite D call. CDR1 GTSNPN and CDR2 SVGIG come from the germline V gene (reference sequence). The V end was cut by 5 bases, the J end by 7 bases, with 14 bases between. This CDR3 comprises 13 residues. CDR3 DNA sequence: TGTGCCTGGGGTGCTGCGGCGATCGGGGAGCTGTTTTTT. This sequence encodes CAWGAAAIGELFF.

V gene TRBV5-1 combines with J gene TRBJ1-4; TRBD1 might be the D (5 bases). The CDR3 consists of 16 residues. Trimming pared 0 bases from V and 8 bases from J, leaving 17 bases between. Germline V gene lookup returns CDR1 SGHRS and CDR2 YFSETQ. CDR3 DNA: TGCGCCAGCAGCTTGGGCGCATTAGACAGCGGGGAAAAACTGTTTTTT. Encoded protein: CASSLGALDSGEKLFF.